The 18 T cell receptor beta chains below all came from one sample that was sequenced in a study of T cell responses to AZD1222 COVID-19 vaccine. Profiled with immunoSEQ multiplex PCR; TCRdb holds only in-frame clones, not every one. The data contain under 200,000 clones, 80% to 95% of them singletons. The sample was peripheral blood, taken on day 0 of AZD1222 vaccination. These receptors all stem from an adult in good health.

The chain uses TRBV19 and TRBJ1-1, with a possible D match to TRBD1 (6 bases). This CDR3 is built from 13 residues. The germline V gene has CDR1 LNHDA and CDR2 SQIVND (reference sequence). V lost 5 bases and J lost 4, with 11 bases in between. CDR3 bases: TGTGCCAGTAGTGTCGACAGGAGCACTGAAGCTTTCTTT. Its translation is CASSVDRSTEAFF. Full variable domain (outside the CDR3, taken from reference TRBV19 and TRBJ1-1): DGGITQSPKYLFRKEGQNVTLSCEQNLNHDAMYWYRQDPGQGLRLIYYSQIVNDFQKGDIAEGYSVSREKKESFPLTVTSAQKNPTAFYLCASSVDRSTEAFFGQGTRLTVV.

The rearrangement uses TRBV3-1 (or the pseudogene TRBV3-2) and TRBJ1-2, with D tentatively TRBD1 (6 bases). Trimming left V 4 bases short and J 7 bases short, with 13 bases between. The V gene's germline CDR1 is LGHDT and CDR2 YNNKEL (reference sequence). The CDR3 covers 13 residues. CDR3 nucleotide sequence: TGTGCCAGCAGCCTAGGACAGACATCTGGCTACACCTTC. Amino acid sequence: CASSLGQTSGYTF.

This chain links TRBV6-5 with TRBJ1-2, with D tentatively TRBD1 (6 bases). The CDR3 sequence is 14 residues long. V was trimmed by 0 bases and J by 10 bases, leaving 15 bases between them. Germline V gene sequence: CDR1 MNHEY, CDR2 SVGAGI. DNA of the CDR3: TGTGCCAGCAGTTACTCGAGGGGAAGACAGGTCTACACCTTC. Amino acids: CASSYSRGRQVYTF.

The chain uses TRBV27 and TRBJ2-7, with a possible D match to TRBD1 (6 bases). The CDR3 loop spans 15 amino acids. Trimming took 6 bases from V and 6 from J, leaving 21 bases between them. Germline V lookup: CDR1 MNHEY, CDR2 SMNVEV (reference sequence). This chain's CDR3 is CASSWGTLTDSEQYF. CDR3 sequence (DNA): TGTGCCAGCAGCTGGGGGACATTAACTGACTCCGAGCAGTACTTC.

This clone was detected once. V usage is TRBV11-3 and J usage is TRBJ2-1; perhaps D is TRBD1 or TRBD2 (5 bases each). Germline V CDR1 and CDR2: SGHNT, YENEEA. The CDR3 has 14 residues. V lost 5 bases and J lost 10, with 18 bases in between. The CDR3 nucleotides read TGTGCCAGCAGCACCAACCGGGACCACCGAGAGCAGTTCTTC. This translates into CASSTNRDHREQFF.

This CDR3 is CATSDLGGGRNNEQFF. Here the CDR3 DNA reads TGTGCCACCAGTGATTTAGGAGGGGGCCGCAACAATGAGCAGTTCTTC. The rearrangement links TRBV24-1 to TRBJ2-1, with D maybe TRBD1 (7 bases). Trimming pared 1 base from V and 5 bases from J, leaving 14 bases between. This CDR3 is 16 amino acids long. Germline V gives CDR1 KGHDR, CDR2 SFDVKD.

The chain is built from TRBV15 and TRBJ2-2, with TRBD2 matching 11 bases. With 5 bases clipped from V and 9 bases from J, the junction kept 11 bases outside the gene matches. The CDR3 contains 16 residues. In germline, CDR1 is LNHNV, CDR2 YYDKDF (reference sequence). The CDR3 sequence is CATSEMGTSGSWELFF. In nucleotides, the CDR3 is TGTGCCACCAGCGAGATGGGGACTAGCGGCTCCTGGGAGCTGTTTTTT.

The rearrangement uses TRBV19 and TRBJ2-7; D might be TRBD2 (6 bases). Germline CDR1 is LNHDA and CDR2 is SQIVND (reference sequence). This CDR3 has 14 amino acids. Trimming left V 5 bases short and J 7 bases short, with 18 bases between. The chain's CDR3 is CASSSMTYGGEQYF. In DNA form, the CDR3 reads TGTGCCAGTAGTTCCATGACTTACGGGGGTGAGCAGTACTTC.

The genes are TRBV6-1 and TRBJ2-3, with TRBD1 as a possible D gene (5 bases). Trimming left V 1 base short and J 1 base short, with 9 bases between. Per the germline V gene, CDR1 is MNHNS and CDR2 is SASEGT. This CDR3 is 15 amino acids long. The CDR3 sequence: CASSEGQGRTDTQYF. The CDR3, as DNA: TGTGCCAGCAGTGAAGGCCAGGGTCGCACAGATACGCAGTATTTT.

V is TRBV29-1 and J is TRBJ2-1; 11 bases agree with TRBD2. Germline trimming cut 7 bases from V and 9 bases from J; bases unmatched to any gene: 8. CDR3 length: 13 residues. CDR1 is SQVTM, CDR2 ANQGSEA, per germline. CDR3 residues: CSASLAGESEQFF. In nucleotides, the CDR3 is TGCAGCGCCTCACTAGCGGGAGAAAGTGAGCAGTTCTTC.

CDR3 region: CATSDFIQGQKSPQFF. The CDR3 region has the DNA TGTGCCACCAGTGATTTTATACAGGGCCAAAAGTCCCCGCAGTTCTTC. J is TRBJ2-1 and V is TRBV24-1; perhaps TRBD1 as D (6 bases). This CDR3 has 16 amino acids. CDR1 is KGHDR, CDR2 SFDVKD, per germline. V lost 1 base, J lost 12 bases, and 21 bases lay in between.

The V call is TRBV19, the J call TRBJ1-1; D gene ambiguous. V lost 7 bases and J lost 10, with 19 bases in between. Germline CDR1 LNHDA, CDR2 SQIVND (reference sequence). This CDR3 region has 13 residues. CDR3: CASTTKGFAIAFF. The CDR3 DNA reads TGTGCCAGTACCACTAAGGGCTTCGCGATAGCTTTCTTT.

The chain is built from TRBV11-2 and TRBJ2-5; possibly TRBD1 for D (7 bases). The CDR3 is 15 amino acids. The V and J ends lost 5 bases and 4 bases respectively, with 17 bases between them. Germline V lookup: CDR1 SGHAT, CDR2 FQNNGV. The CDR3 nucleotides read TGTGCCAGCAGCCTACGGACAGGAGGGCCAGAGACCCAGTACTTC. This codes for CASSLRTGGPETQYF.

J is TRBJ2-5 and V is TRBV12-3 or TRBV12-4; D not resolved. The length of the CDR3 is 13 residues. V was shortened by 6 bases and J by 5 bases, with 13 bases between the two germline ends. The CDR3 DNA sequence: TGTGCCAGCAGCCAGATGGTTCTTGAGACCCAGTACTTC. Protein: CASSQMVLETQYF.

The chain uses TRBV6-5 and TRBJ2-7; 12 nucleotides line up with TRBD2. The germline gives CDR1 MNHEY, CDR2 SVGAGI. The J segment lost 7 bases and the V segment lost 4 bases, leaving 5 bases of the junction unmatched. The CDR3 runs 14 residues. This CDR3 is CASSFLGLAGEQYF. CDR3 nucleotide sequence: TGTGCCAGCAGTTTCCTAGGACTAGCGGGGGAGCAGTACTTC.

The chain uses TRBV5-1 and TRBJ1-1; D is perhaps TRBD1 (5 bases). With 5 bases removed from V and 1 base from J, the gap between germline ends came to 15 bases. CDR3 length equals 15 residues. CDR1 is SGHRS, CDR2 YFSETQ, per germline. This CDR3 reads CASRLDPRANTEAFF. CDR3 in DNA: TGCGCCAGCAGGCTAGACCCCAGGGCGAACACTGAAGCTTTCTTT.

On this clone itself: The junction and the germline gene differ at one end; a read error may be behind it. The chain employs TRBV28 and TRBJ2-7, with 7 bases aligning to TRBD1. Germline CDR1 MDHEN, CDR2 SYDVKM. The CDR3 has 11 amino acids. CDR3 residues: CASSSDRDSHF. In DNA form, the CDR3 reads TGTGCCAGCAGTTCGGACCGGGACAGTCACTTC.

This clone was seen only a few times. V gene TRBV25-1 combines with J gene TRBJ2-2; TRBD2 matches 8 bases. The germline CDR1 and CDR2 sequences are MGHDK and SYGVNS. The ends lost 5 bases at V and 3 bases at J; junction bases unmatched: 11. The CDR3 extends over 17 amino acids. CDR3 protein: CASSTSPRTSHTGELFF. The DNA for the CDR3 is TGTGCCAGCAGTACCTCACCCCGGACTAGCCACACCGGGGAGCTGTTTTTT.